A selection of T cell receptor beta chains follows, all from one sample in a study of blood T cell repertoires in COVID-19. TCRdb keeps only in-frame clones here, not all; method: immunoSEQ multiplex PCR. Of around 140,000 clones in the sample, 88% were seen once. Sequenced sample: peripheral blood. These receptors were taken from a human donor with COVID-19, enrolled during active disease. The donor label of this sample is uncertain. Each CDR3 is given with its conserved first and last residue. Each record gives: V gene, D gene, CDR3 length, J gene, clone size, CDR3 protein, CDR3 DNA. D genes are given only for firm matches. Some rows have no size entry. The others give once, few or many, or a class for an expanded clone.

V gene: TRBV5-4
D gene: NA
CDR3 length: 16
J gene: TRBJ2-6
clone size: NA
CDR3 protein: CASSLDRFSGANVLTF
CDR3 DNA: TGTGCCAGCAGCTTGGACAGGTTTTCTGGGGCCAACGTCCTGACTTTC

V gene: TRBV5-1
D gene: TRBD1
CDR3 length: 14
J gene: TRBJ1-6
clone size: NA
CDR3 protein: CASSSGQENSPLHF
CDR3 DNA: TGCGCCAGCAGCTCTGGACAGGAAAATTCACCCCTCCACTTT

V gene: TRBV5-4
D gene: NA
CDR3 length: 16
J gene: TRBJ1-3
clone size: once
CDR3 protein: CASSLAGGNAGNTIYF
CDR3 DNA: TGTGCCAGCAGCTTGGCCGGAGGGAATGCTGGAAACACCATATATTTT

V gene: TRBV7-3
D gene: NA
CDR3 length: 18
J gene: TRBJ2-1
clone size: NA
CDR3 protein: CASSWSPPGLIGSSEQFF
CDR3 DNA: TGTGCCAGCAGCTGGAGCCCCCCGGGACTCATCGGAAGTAGTGAGCAGTTCTTC

V gene: TRBV9
D gene: TRBD1
CDR3 length: 19
J gene: TRBJ2-6
clone size: NA
CDR3 protein: CASSDRTGGFLSGANVLTF
CDR3 DNA: TGTGCCAGCAGCGACCGGACAGGAGGTTTCCTATCTGGGGCCAACGTCCTGACTTTC

V gene: TRBV5-4
D gene: TRBD1
CDR3 length: 15
J gene: TRBJ1-6
clone size: NA
CDR3 protein: CASSYGTGHNSPLHF
CDR3 DNA: TGTGCCAGCAGCTACGGGACAGGCCATAATTCACCCCTCCACTTT

V gene: TRBV6-5
D gene: NA
CDR3 length: 16
J gene: TRBJ1-4
clone size: NA
CDR3 protein: CASSYSAVTDNEKLFF
CDR3 DNA: TGTGCCAGCAGTTACTCGGCGGTAACTGATAATGAAAAACTGTTTTTT

V gene: TRBV30
D gene: NA
CDR3 length: 11
J gene: TRBJ1-1
clone size: few
CDR3 protein: CASWETREAFF
CDR3 DNA: TGTGCCTCGTGGGAGACGCGTGAAGCTTTCTTT

V gene: TRBV10-1
D gene: NA
CDR3 length: 13
J gene: TRBJ1-4
clone size: NA
CDR3 protein: CASSGDRNEKLFF
CDR3 DNA: TGCGCCAGCAGCGGAGACAGGAATGAAAAACTGTTTTTT

V gene: TRBV6-5
D gene: NA
CDR3 length: 14
J gene: TRBJ1-6
clone size: NA
CDR3 protein: CASQQGSGNSPLHF
CDR3 DNA: TGTGCCAGCCAGCAGGGGAGCGGTAATTCACCCCTCCACTTT

V gene: TRBV10-2
D gene: NA
CDR3 length: 15
J gene: TRBJ2-3
clone size: NA
CDR3 protein: CASSEGTGISDTQYF
CDR3 DNA: TGCGCCAGCAGTGAAGGCACAGGGATATCGGATACGCAGTATTTT

V gene: TRBV7-2
D gene: NA
CDR3 length: 14
J gene: TRBJ1-2
clone size: few
CDR3 protein: CASSPPGFYYGYTF
CDR3 DNA: TGTGCCAGCAGCCCCCCAGGATTCTACTATGGCTACACCTTC

V gene: TRBV2
D gene: NA
CDR3 length: 13
J gene: TRBJ2-1
clone size: few
CDR3 protein: CAASLGLNNEQFF
CDR3 DNA: TGTGCCGCCAGCCTGGGACTGAACAATGAGCAGTTCTTC

V gene: TRBV7-6
D gene: TRBD2
CDR3 length: 17
J gene: TRBJ2-1
clone size: NA
CDR3 protein: CASSLGSRGVGNNEQFF
CDR3 DNA: TGTGCCAGCAGCTTAGGGAGTCGGGGGGTGGGAAACAATGAGCAGTTCTTC

V gene: TRBV4-1
D gene: TRBD1
CDR3 length: 17
J gene: TRBJ2-1
clone size: NA
CDR3 protein: CASSQDPGQRSYNEQFF
CDR3 DNA: TGCGCCAGCAGCCAAGATCCGGGACAGCGTTCCTACAATGAGCAGTTCTTC

V gene: TRBV30
D gene: NA
CDR3 length: 12
J gene: TRBJ1-3
clone size: few
CDR3 protein: CAWRIDVGSMEF
CDR3 DNA: TGTGCCTGGAGAATCGATGTGGGCAGCATGGAATTT

V gene: TRBV7-5
D gene: NA
CDR3 length: 24
J gene: TRBJ1-6
clone size: NA
CDR3 protein: CVRSFRQGKPRAHQRSSYNSPLHF
CDR3 DNA: TGTGTCAGAAGCTTTCGACAGGGTAAACCCCGGGCGCACCAGAGAAGCTCCTATAATTCACCCCTCCACTTT

V gene: TRBV5-1
D gene: TRBD1
CDR3 length: 15
J gene: TRBJ2-7
clone size: NA
CDR3 protein: CASSVTGTGGLEQYF
CDR3 DNA: TGCGCCAGCAGCGTGACCGGGACAGGGGGCCTCGAGCAGTACTTC

V gene: TRBV12-3/TRBV12-4
D gene: TRBD1
CDR3 length: 13
J gene: TRBJ1-2
clone size: NA
CDR3 protein: CASSKQGSYGYTF
CDR3 DNA: TGTGCCAGCAGTAAACAGGGGAGCTATGGCTACACCTTC

V gene: TRBV6-5
D gene: NA
CDR3 length: 15
J gene: TRBJ2-4
clone size: NA
CDR3 protein: CASSYSQAAKNIQYF
CDR3 DNA: TGTGCCAGCAGTTACTCGCAAGCAGCCAAAAACATTCAGTACTTC

V gene: TRBV10-3
D gene: TRBD1
CDR3 length: 16
J gene: TRBJ2-1
clone size: once
CDR3 protein: CAISPHITTGRNEQFF
CDR3 DNA: TGTGCCATCAGCCCTCATATTACGACAGGGCGCAATGAGCAGTTCTTC

V gene: TRBV5-1
D gene: TRBD2
CDR3 length: 16
J gene: TRBJ2-7
clone size: NA
CDR3 protein: CASSLGPGLALYEQYF
CDR3 DNA: TGCGCCAGCAGCTTGGGTCCGGGACTAGCGTTGTACGAGCAGTACTTC

V gene: TRBV2
D gene: NA
CDR3 length: 13
J gene: TRBJ1-2
clone size: few
CDR3 protein: CASVLDSFYGYTF
CDR3 DNA: TGTGCCAGCGTATTGGACAGCTTCTATGGCTACACCTTC

V gene: TRBV4-1
D gene: NA
CDR3 length: 16
J gene: TRBJ1-5
clone size: NA
CDR3 protein: CASSQNTDPRNQPQHF
CDR3 DNA: TGCGCCAGCAGCCAGAATACAGATCCTCGGAATCAGCCCCAGCATTTT

V gene: TRBV2
D gene: TRBD1
CDR3 length: 14
J gene: TRBJ2-7
clone size: NA
CDR3 protein: CASQRTGGSYEQYF
CDR3 DNA: TGTGCCAGCCAACGGACAGGGGGCTCCTACGAGCAGTACTTC

V gene: TRBV28
D gene: NA
CDR3 length: 14
J gene: TRBJ1-2
clone size: NA
CDR3 protein: CASISQGLEYGYTF
CDR3 DNA: TGTGCCAGCATCTCCCAGGGTTTAGAATATGGCTACACCTTC

V gene: TRBV12-3/TRBV12-4
D gene: NA
CDR3 length: 12
J gene: TRBJ2-5
clone size: NA
CDR3 protein: CASTLSSGTQYF
CDR3 DNA: TGTGCCAGCACCCTGTCCTCAGGGACCCAGTACTTC

V gene: TRBV6-5
D gene: TRBD2
CDR3 length: 15
J gene: TRBJ2-1
clone size: NA
CDR3 protein: CASRGGTSGRTEQFF
CDR3 DNA: TGTGCCAGCCGGGGGGGGACTAGCGGGAGAACTGAGCAGTTCTTC

V gene: TRBV19
D gene: NA
CDR3 length: 14
J gene: TRBJ1-1
clone size: NA
CDR3 protein: CATRDGGSDTEAFF
CDR3 DNA: TGTGCCACCCGGGACGGGGGGTCCGACACTGAAGCTTTCTTT

V gene: TRBV5-1
D gene: NA
CDR3 length: 14
J gene: TRBJ1-1
clone size: once
CDR3 protein: CASSLGQWDTEAFF
CDR3 DNA: TGCGCCAGCAGCTTGGGACAGTGGGACACTGAAGCTTTCTTT